This paragraph covers one T cell receptor (beta chain) sequence. These data originate in a study of cytomegalovirus exposure and HLA in healthy donors. PCR involved 60 Vbeta and 13 Jbeta primers. Profiling relied on immunoSEQ multiplex PCR, and the TCRdb table lists in-frame clones only, not all of them. The sample consists of about 190,000 clones, around 86% of them appearing once. The CDR3 extends over 16 amino acids. Per the germline V gene, CDR1 is SGDLS and CDR2 is YYNGEE. Unmatched junction bases numbered 12, after V lost 3 bases and J lost 8 bases. The receptor was derived from a middle-aged man in good health and CMV-seropositive. This chain joins TRBV9 and TRBJ2-1; TRBD1 matches at 9 bases. Material: PBMCs. CDR3 residues: CASSAWDRAFGDEQFF. CDR3 DNA sequence: TGTGCCAGCAGCGCCTGGGACAGGGCTTTCGGGGATGAGCAGTTCTTC.